A selection of T cell receptor beta chains follows, all from one sample in a study of T cells after yellow fever vaccination. TCRdb reprocessed the 5' RACE reads via MiXCR and lists one record per CDR3 protein. The repertoire includes 35,000 to 55,000 distinct CDR3 sequences, more than 6% of them detected once, and around 9.3% sits in the top ten. The sample in question was PBMCs, either bulk or a sorted T-cell subset (CD4+, CD8+, memory, or dextramer-sorted; not recorded which), obtained 45 days after the yellow fever booster vaccination. The receptors here all came from a man younger than 45 who received the YFV17D yellow fever vaccine. The CDR3 runs from the conserved cysteine through the conserved F or W. Fields, in order: V gene, clone size, D gene, J gene, CDR3 length, CDR3 DNA, CDR3 protein. D genes are given only for firm matches. Size tells how often a clone was seen (once, few, many) or the class of an expanded clone, and some rows leave it out.

V: TRBV4-2
size: many
D: TRBD2
J: TRBJ2-7
length: 16
DNA: TGTGCCAGCAGCCGAGGGGGCACTAGCGGGAGTCACGAGCAGTACTTC
CDR3: CASSRGGTSGSHEQYF

V: TRBV7-2
size: NA
D: NA
J: TRBJ1-2
length: 12
DNA: TGTGCCAGCACACCAGGAGGCGGTGGCTACACCTTC
CDR3: CASTPGGGGYTF

V: TRBV6-5
size: many
D: NA
J: TRBJ2-3
length: 15
DNA: TGTGCCAGCAGTTATCTGATGGGGCCCACAGATACGCAGTATTTT
CDR3: CASSYLMGPTDTQYF

V: TRBV27
size: few
D: NA
J: TRBJ2-6
length: 15
DNA: TGTGCCAGCAGTCCGTACCGGGGAGGGGCCAACGTCCTGACTTTC
CDR3: CASSPYRGGANVLTF

V: TRBV7-3
size: many
D: NA
J: TRBJ2-2
length: 16
DNA: TGTGCCAGCAGCTTAAATATTGGACTGAACACCGGGGAGCTGTTTTTT
CDR3: CASSLNIGLNTGELFF

V: TRBV7-6
size: many
D: NA
J: TRBJ2-5
length: 16
DNA: TGTGCCAGCAGCTTAGAAGGGTTGCGTGTCCAAGAGACCCAGTACTTC
CDR3: CASSLEGLRVQETQYF

V: TRBV6-1
size: NA
D: NA
J: TRBJ1-6
length: 18
DNA: TGTGCCAGCAGTGAGGGTCCCGCCGAAAGGGGGGTGAATTCACCCCTCCACTTT
CDR3: CASSEGPAERGVNSPLHF

V: TRBV12-3/TRBV12-4
size: few
D: TRBD2
J: TRBJ2-3
length: 19
DNA: TGTGCCAGCAGCTTTGGGCCGGGACTAGCGGGAGTAAGCACAGATACGCAGTATTTT
CDR3: CASSFGPGLAGVSTDTQYF

V: TRBV29-1
size: many
D: TRBD2
J: TRBJ2-7
length: 14
DNA: TGCAGCGTTAGACCTAGCGGGAGGGCGTACGAGCAGTACTTC
CDR3: CSVRPSGRAYEQYF

V: TRBV20-1
size: few
D: NA
J: TRBJ2-6
length: 14
DNA: TGCAGTGCCAGACCCCTCTCTGGGGCCAACGTCCTGACTTTC
CDR3: CSARPLSGANVLTF

V: TRBV18
size: NA
D: TRBD1
J: TRBJ2-7
length: 14
DNA: TGTGCCAGCTCCGCACAGGGGGTTCACTACGAGCAGTACTTC
CDR3: CASSAQGVHYEQYF

V: TRBV7-8
size: many
D: NA
J: TRBJ2-7
length: 16
DNA: TGTGCCAGCAGCGAAGGACGGCTCCAGGTTTCCGACGAGCAGTACTTC
CDR3: CASSEGRLQVSDEQYF

V: TRBV30
size: few
D: NA
J: TRBJ1-2
length: 12
DNA: TGTGCCTGGGGCAGGGACAACTATGGCTACACCTTC
CDR3: CAWGRDNYGYTF

V: TRBV7-2
size: many
D: NA
J: TRBJ2-1
length: 14
DNA: TGTGCCAGCAGCCAAGCCGCGGCCGGCTCTACGCAGTTCTTC
CDR3: CASSQAAAGSTQFF

V: TRBV29-1
size: few
D: TRBD1
J: TRBJ1-4
length: 13
DNA: TGCAGCGCCACCGGGACAGGGGGCGGAAAACTGTTTTTT
CDR3: CSATGTGGGKLFF

V: TRBV9
size: many
D: TRBD1
J: TRBJ2-3
length: 19
DNA: TGTGCCAGCAGCTCAGACAGGGTCGATCGGGCAGACACGACAGATACGCAGTATTTT
CDR3: CASSSDRVDRADTTDTQYF

V: TRBV2
size: few
D: NA
J: TRBJ1-5
length: 16
DNA: TGTGCCAGCGCGTTCATCCCAACTTACGGCAATCAGCCCCAGCATTTT
CDR3: CASAFIPTYGNQPQHF

V: TRBV4-3
size: many
D: NA
J: TRBJ1-5
length: 14
DNA: TGCGCCAGCAGCCAAGCGATGGGAAGGGAGCCCCAGCATTTT
CDR3: CASSQAMGREPQHF

V: TRBV7-2
size: many
D: TRBD1
J: TRBJ2-3
length: 14
DNA: TGTGCCAGCAGATCAGGGACAGGGGAAGATACGCAGTATTTT
CDR3: CASRSGTGEDTQYF

V: TRBV9
size: many
D: NA
J: TRBJ2-3
length: 14
DNA: TGTGCCAGCAACAAGTTGGGGTTTCCTGATACGCAGTATTTT
CDR3: CASNKLGFPDTQYF

V: TRBV20-1
size: many
D: TRBD2
J: TRBJ2-1
length: 15
DNA: TGCAGTGCTAGGACGGGACTAGCGGCGAACAATGAGCAGTTCTTC
CDR3: CSARTGLAANNEQFF

V: TRBV6-1
size: many
D: TRBD2
J: TRBJ2-5
length: 14
DNA: TGTGCCAGCTCTGCGGGAGGCGGGGGGGAGACCCAGTACTTC
CDR3: CASSAGGGGETQYF

V: TRBV5-1
size: many
D: NA
J: TRBJ2-3
length: 12
DNA: TGCGCCAGCAAGCGGAACACAGATACGCAGTATTTT
CDR3: CASKRNTDTQYF

V: TRBV19
size: NA
D: NA
J: TRBJ2-1
length: 13
DNA: TGTGCCAGTAGTATCAGGTCCCAGGATACCCAGTTCTTC
CDR3: CASSIRSQDTQFF

V: TRBV10-3
size: many
D: NA
J: TRBJ2-7
length: 16
DNA: TGTGCCACCGCCATCCGGGGGTTAGAACCATCCTACGAGCAGTACTTC
CDR3: CATAIRGLEPSYEQYF

V: TRBV20-1
size: few
D: TRBD1
J: TRBJ2-5
length: 14
DNA: TGCAGTGCTACCGGGACAGGACCACAAGAGACCCAGTACTTC
CDR3: CSATGTGPQETQYF

V: TRBV27
size: medium-sized
D: TRBD2
J: TRBJ2-3
length: 18
DNA: TGTGCCAGCAGTTTAAGGTCTAGCGGGAGGGTGCCCACAGATACGCAGTATTTT
CDR3: CASSLRSSGRVPTDTQYF

V: TRBV20-1
size: many
D: NA
J: TRBJ2-2
length: 13
DNA: TGCAGTGCTAGAATGTGGGGCACCGGGGAGCTGTTTTTT
CDR3: CSARMWGTGELFF

V: TRBV9
size: few
D: NA
J: TRBJ1-1
length: 16
DNA: TGTGCCAGCAGCGTAGGTGGGAACAGGAAGAACACTGAAGCTTTCTTT
CDR3: CASSVGGNRKNTEAFF

V: TRBV20-1
size: few
D: TRBD1
J: TRBJ1-4
length: 14
DNA: TGCAGTGCTAGGAGACAGGGGGCGGATGAAAAACTGTTTTTT
CDR3: CSARRQGADEKLFF

V: TRBV19
size: many
D: TRBD1
J: TRBJ1-5
length: 15
DNA: TGTGCCAGTACCCCACAGGGGACAAGCAATCAGCCCCAGCATTTT
CDR3: CASTPQGTSNQPQHF

V: TRBV6-6
size: many
D: NA
J: TRBJ1-1
length: 12
DNA: TGTGCCAGCAAGCCAGCCAACACTGAAGCTTTCTTT
CDR3: CASKPANTEAFF

V: TRBV6-5
size: few
D: TRBD1
J: TRBJ1-2
length: 11
DNA: TGTGCCAGCAGTCTCGGACAGGTTCATACCTTC
CDR3: CASSLGQVHTF

V: TRBV20-1
size: few
D: NA
J: TRBJ1-5
length: 12
DNA: TGCAGTGCTAGGGGGAGCAATCAGCCCCAGCATTTT
CDR3: CSARGSNQPQHF